This T cell receptor (beta chain) comes out of a study of T-cell memory formation after mild COVID-19. Whole-study context: Largely, the TCR clusters proved donor specific. Study-level points and caveats: Among contracting clones, CD4+ were mainly CM/EM and CD8+ enriched in EMRA.

CDR1 and CDR2 from the germline V gene are GTSNPN and SVGIG (reference sequence). The CDR3 has 13 amino acids. V was trimmed by 3 bases and J by 2 bases, leaving 10 bases between them. The authors produced TCR alpha and TCR beta cDNA libraries with sample barcodes and UMIs by 5'RACE using constant-segment primers. Via MiXCR, TCRdb re-called the 5' RACE reads, giving one row per CDR3 protein. This sample has roughly 110,000 distinct CDR3 sequences, with 22% found just once. Points on this clonotype: The antigen is undetermined.

The sequence was collected from a man between 18 and 29 years old who had mild COVID-19 (a few samples of this study predate the infection). Cell type and time point are not known. V and J are TRBV30 and TRBJ1-2; D unclear. Material for sequencing was PBMCs or a T cell subset sorted from them (not recorded which). Here the CDR3 DNA reads TGTGCCTGGAGAGCCCACGCCAACTATGGCTACACCTTC. Its translation: CAWRAHANYGYTF. The whole variable domain, remainder taken from reference TRBV30 and TRBJ1-2, is SQTIHQWPATLVQPVGSPLSLECTVEGTSNPNLYWYRQAAGRGLQLLFYSVGIGQISSEVPQNLSASRPQDRQFILSSKKLLLSDSGFYLCAWRAHANYGYTFGSGTRLTVV.